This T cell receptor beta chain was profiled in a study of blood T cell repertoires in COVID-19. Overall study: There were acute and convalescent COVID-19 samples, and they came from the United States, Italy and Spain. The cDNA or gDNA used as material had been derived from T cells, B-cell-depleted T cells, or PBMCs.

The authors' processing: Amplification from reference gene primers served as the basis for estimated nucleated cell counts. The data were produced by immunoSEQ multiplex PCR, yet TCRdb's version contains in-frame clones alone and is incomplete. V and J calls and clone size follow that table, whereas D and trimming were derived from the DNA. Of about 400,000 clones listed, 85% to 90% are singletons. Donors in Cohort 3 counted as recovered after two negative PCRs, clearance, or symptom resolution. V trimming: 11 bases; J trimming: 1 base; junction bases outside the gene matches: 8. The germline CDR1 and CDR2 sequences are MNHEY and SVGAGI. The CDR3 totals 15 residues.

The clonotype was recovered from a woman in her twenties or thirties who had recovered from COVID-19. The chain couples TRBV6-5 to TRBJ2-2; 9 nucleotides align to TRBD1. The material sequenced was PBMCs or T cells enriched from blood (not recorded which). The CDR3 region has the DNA TGTGCCCGGGCATTGGGACAGGGGAACACCGGGGAGCTGTTTTTT. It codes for CARALGQGNTGELFF.